What follows are 17 T cell receptor beta chains derived from one specimen sequenced in a study of T cell clones after liver transplantation. The repertoire was sequenced with immunoSEQ multiplex PCR; TCRdb's copy has only in-frame clones and lacks some. The sample contains 55,000 to 75,000 clones, around three quarters of which appear only once. This sample comprised CD4+ T cells from blood, obtained at the 15-month timepoint. Source of these receptors: a human patient who received a liver transplant. Some T cells may be transferred from the graft donor.

This chain links TRBV30 with TRBJ2-4, with D possibly being TRBD1 (6 bases). Between the trimmed V and J ends, which lost 5 bases and 9 bases, there was a span of 17 bases. Germline loops: CDR1 GTSNPN, CDR2 SVGIG (reference sequence). The CDR3 is 13 amino acids. This CDR3 is CAWEMTGGGIQYF. In nucleotides, the CDR3 is TGTGCCTGGGAGATGACAGGCGGCGGCATTCAGTACTTC.

This clone is a singleton in its sample. The CDR3 coding sequence is TGTGCCATCAGTAAACTACAGGGGAACACCGGGGAGCTGTTTTTT. Protein: CAISKLQGNTGELFF. V usage is TRBV10-3 and J usage is TRBJ2-2; D is perhaps TRBD1 (6 bases). Germline assignment: CDR1 ENHRY and CDR2 SYGVKD. Trimming took 5 bases from V and 1 from J, leaving 11 bases between them. The CDR3 totals 15 residues.

This clone was found once. The chain carries TRBV5-1 and TRBJ2-3, with TRBD2 matching over 11 bases. The V gene end was trimmed by 3 bases and the J gene end by 3 bases; junction bases not matched to a gene: 6. The CDR3 sequence is 16 residues long. CDR1 is SGHRS, CDR2 YFSETQ, per germline. This chain's CDR3 is CASSSMTSGVTDTQYF. CDR3 bases: TGCGCCAGCAGCTCAATGACTAGCGGGGTAACAGATACGCAGTATTTT.

This chain links TRBV28 with TRBJ2-1; D unresolved. Germline CDR1 and CDR2: MDHEN and SYDVKM. CDR3 length: 15 amino acids. V gave up 2 bases and J gave up 4 bases, with 12 bases separating them. Here the CDR3 reads CASSLRGRRYNEQFF. Written as DNA, the CDR3 is TGTGCCAGCAGTTTAAGAGGCAGGAGATACAATGAGCAGTTCTTC.

Comment on this clone: This sample also contains other DNA sequences that code for the same CDR3. V usage is TRBV2 and J usage is TRBJ2-3; TRBD2 agrees at 10 bases. The trim removed 4 bases at V and 3 bases at J, leaving 7 bases unmatched. Germline CDR1 reads SNHLY; CDR2 reads FYNNEI. The CDR3 is made up of 16 amino acids. CDR3 region: CASSGASGGATDTQYF. CDR3 in DNA: TGTGCCAGCAGTGGAGCAAGCGGGGGGGCAACAGATACGCAGTATTTT.

The chain joins TRBV18 to TRBJ2-3, with D hard to call. The V gene's germline CDR1 is KGHSH and CDR2 LQKENI. The CDR3 is 14 amino acids. Trimming took 8 bases from V and 0 from J, leaving 12 bases between them. The CDR3 DNA reads as TGTGCCAGCCAAGGTGGCCGGAGCACAGATACGCAGTATTTT. Amino acid sequence: CASQGGRSTDTQYF.

The rearrangement links TRBV5-1 to TRBJ2-7; the D is unclear. Germline CDR1 SGHRS, CDR2 YFSETQ. Trimming removed 5 bases from V and 3 bases from J, with 12 bases in between. The CDR3 consists of 13 residues. In DNA form, the CDR3 reads TGCGCCAGCAGACCTGGGCAAGGCTACGAGCAGTACTTC. Translated: CASRPGQGYEQYF.

The V gene is TRBV30, the J gene TRBJ2-3; 9 bases match TRBD2. Per the germline V gene, CDR1 is GTSNPN and CDR2 is SVGIG (reference sequence). The V gene end was trimmed by 0 bases and the J gene end by 3 bases; junction bases not matched to a gene: 4. The CDR3 is made up of 15 amino acids. This chain's CDR3 is CAWSVGSGSTDTQYF. CDR3 coding DNA: TGTGCCTGGAGTGTGGGTAGCGGGAGTACAGATACGCAGTATTTT.

V usage is TRBV5-1 and J usage is TRBJ2-7, with D possibly TRBD1 on 6 matching bases. The CDR3 sequence is 12 residues long. Trimming pared 5 bases from V and 5 bases from J, leaving 11 bases between. CDR1 SGHRS and CDR2 YFSETQ come from the germline V gene. The CDR3 spells CASRQGNHEQYF. DNA for the CDR3: TGCGCCAGCAGACAGGGCAATCACGAGCAGTACTTC.

The count of this clone is one. The chain employs TRBV6-5 and TRBJ2-7; D not certain. From germline, CDR1 is MNHEY and CDR2 SVGAGI. The CDR3 is made up of 16 amino acids. Trimming pared 0 bases from V and 3 bases from J, leaving 15 bases between. In DNA form, the CDR3 reads TGTGCCAGCAGTTACTCGATAAATGGAGATCACTACGAGCAGTACTTC. This translates into CASSYSINGDHYEQYF.

This chain links TRBV30 with TRBJ1-1; tentatively, D is TRBD1 (5 bases). With 4 bases removed from V and 1 base from J, the gap between germline ends came to 10 bases. The CDR3 loop spans 13 amino acids. Germline V gives CDR1 GTSNPN, CDR2 SVGIG (reference sequence). CDR3 in amino acids: CAWTQGRNTEAFF. For the CDR3, the DNA is TGTGCCTGGACCCAGGGAAGGAACACTGAAGCTTTCTTT.

This clone was seen a single time. The chain couples TRBV7-2 to TRBJ1-1; TRBD1 matches at 7 bases. Per germline, CDR1 SGHTA and CDR2 FQGNSA. Germline trimming cut 1 base from V and 8 bases from J; bases unmatched to any gene: 10. This CDR3 has 15 amino acids. The CDR3 loop is CASSLVALGGQEAFF. CDR3 in DNA: TGTGCCAGCAGCTTAGTGGCCTTAGGGGGCCAAGAAGCTTTCTTT.

This clone has more than one count but fewer than ten. J is TRBJ2-3 and V is TRBV19, with 10 bases fitting TRBD2. The germline gives CDR1 LNHDA, CDR2 SQIVND (reference sequence). This CDR3 contains 17 residues. V gave up 1 base and J gave up 5 bases; unmatched junction bases: 9. The CDR3 DNA reads as TGTGCCAGTAGTATAGCGGGGCTAGCGGGAGAAGAAGATACGCAGTATTTT. Its protein product is CASSIAGLAGEEDTQYF.

V and J are TRBV7-2 and TRBJ2-3; TRBD2 matches at 9 bases. The germline gives CDR1 SGHTA, CDR2 FQGNSA. After removal of 5 bases from V and 6 bases from J, the junction contained 12 bases not matched to a gene. This CDR3 is built from 16 residues. CDR3 sequence (DNA): TGTGCCAGCAGCCCGATTTTAGCGGGAGTCGTGGATACGCAGTATTTT. Its translation is CASSPILAGVVDTQYF. The full variable domain, in which reference TRBV7-2 and TRBJ2-3 provide the parts outside the CDR3, is GAGVSQSPSNKVTEKGKDVELRCDPISGHTALYWYRQSLGQGLEFLIYFQGNSAPDKSGLPSDRFSAERTGGSVSTLTIQRTQQEDSAVYLCASSPILAGVVDTQYFGPGTRLTVL.

J is TRBJ2-3 and V is TRBV9; D is tentatively TRBD1 or TRBD2 (5 bases each). The CDR3 has 16 residues. Trimming took off 0 bases at V and 2 bases at J, with 13 bases between the two ends. CDR1 is SGDLS, CDR2 YYNGEE, per germline. The CDR3 here is CASSVGGRGLTDTQYF. CDR3 in DNA: TGTGCCAGCAGCGTAGGGGGGAGAGGGCTCACAGATACGCAGTATTTT.

The rearrangement links TRBV5-1 to TRBJ1-1; no definite D call. Germline-derived CDR1 and CDR2 are SGHRS and YFSETQ. V lost 2 bases and J lost 2, with 7 bases in between. This CDR3 contains 13 residues. Here the CDR3 reads CASSFEENTEAFF. The DNA for the CDR3 is TGCGCCAGCAGCTTCGAAGAAAACACTGAAGCTTTCTTT.

V and J are TRBV11-3 and TRBJ2-5; the match to TRBD2 covers 8 bases. The germline gives CDR1 SGHNT, CDR2 YENEEA. The length of the CDR3 is 15 residues. The V and J ends lost 5 bases and 1 base, in that order; junction bases with no gene match: 6. The CDR3 is CASSEGTSPQETQYF. CDR3 coding DNA: TGTGCCAGCAGCGAAGGGACTAGTCCCCAAGAGACCCAGTACTTC.